These 24 T cell receptor beta chains originate from one sample sequenced in a study of OX40 agonist ivuxolimab in advanced cancers. The repertoire was sequenced with immunoSEQ multiplex PCR; TCRdb's copy has only in-frame clones and lacks some. The sample has roughly 60,000 clones; just over 85% are singletons. The starting material was CD4+ or CD8+ T cells sorted from blood, obtained in a trial of the OX40 agonist ivuxolimab. Source of these receptors: an adult with an advanced solid tumor such as melanoma, head and neck, liver or kidney cancer.

The chain employs TRBV19 and TRBJ2-2; 9 bases are a match to TRBD2. The CDR3 runs to 17 residues. Germline assignment: CDR1 LNHDA and CDR2 SQIVND (reference sequence). V was clipped by 4 bases and J by 1 base; unmatched bases: 7. The CDR3 DNA reads TGTGCCAGTAGTAAACGCGGTAGCGGGGGGAACACCGGGGAGCTGTTTTTT. Protein sequence: CASSKRGSGGNTGELFF.

The V gene is TRBV6-1, the J gene TRBJ1-5; D remains ambiguous. The CDR3 covers 13 residues. Between the trimmed V and J ends, which lost 4 bases and 4 bases, there was a span of 8 bases. Germline assignment: CDR1 MNHNS and CDR2 SASEGT. The CDR3 here is CASSVEKNQPQHF. The CDR3, as DNA: TGTGCCAGCAGTGTAGAGAAGAATCAGCCCCAGCATTTT.

The CDR3 bases are TGTGCCAGCAGCGTAGGTGTGAGCAATGAGCAGTTCTTC. This gives the protein CASSVGVSNEQFF. J is TRBJ2-1 and V is TRBV9; D unresolved. CDR3 length equals 13 residues. V lost 0 bases and J 6 bases, leaving 7 bases between the germline ends. Germline V gene sequence: CDR1 SGDLS, CDR2 YYNGEE.

The CDR3 region is CASSDRRNTGELFF. Here the CDR3 DNA reads TGTGCCAGCAGTGACAGGCGGAACACCGGGGAGCTGTTTTTT. The chain couples TRBV25-1 to TRBJ2-2, with D uncertain. Germline V gene lookup returns CDR1 MGHDK and CDR2 SYGVNS. Trimming left V 3 bases short and J 1 base short, with 6 bases between. This CDR3 region has 14 residues.

The rearrangement uses TRBV15 and TRBJ1-1; D gene unclear. The CDR3 totals 15 residues. Trimming took 0 bases from V and 3 from J, leaving 11 bases between them. The germline gives CDR1 LNHNV, CDR2 YYDKDF (reference sequence). The CDR3 region is CATSRDLWRDTEAFF. The CDR3, as DNA: TGTGCCACCAGCAGAGACCTCTGGCGGGACACTGAAGCTTTCTTT.

The chain employs TRBV6-5 and TRBJ2-5; TRBD2 aligns across 8 bases. Germline trimming cut 6 bases from V and 2 bases from J; bases unmatched to any gene: 8. Germline CDR1 MNHEY, CDR2 SVGAGI. This CDR3 comprises 15 residues. For the CDR3, the DNA is TGTGCCAGCAGCCGGGGGGGGACCAATCAAGAGACCCAGTACTTC. The encoded protein is CASSRGGTNQETQYF.

V and J are TRBV4-1 and TRBJ2-3; TRBD2 aligns across 11 bases. CDR1 MGHRA and CDR2 YSYEKL come from the germline V gene. The CDR3 has 14 amino acids. J was trimmed by 4 bases and V by 8 bases; bases with no gene match: 5. CDR3 region: CASSSSGRSDTQYF. CDR3 DNA: TGCGCCAGCTCCTCTAGCGGGAGGTCAGATACGCAGTATTTT.

The chain carries TRBV6-1 and TRBJ2-3; 7 bases are shared with TRBD2. V lost 1 base to trimming and J lost 4 bases; unmatched junction nucleotides: 5. CDR1 and CDR2 from the germline V gene are MNHNS and SASEGT. This CDR3 spans 15 amino acids. CDR3 protein: CASSEEGRGADTQYF. CDR3 nucleotides: TGTGCCAGCAGTGAAGAGGGGAGGGGAGCAGATACGCAGTATTTT.

This chain links TRBV7-8 with TRBJ2-3, with D hard to call. The V gene lost 4 bases and the J gene lost 0 bases, with 14 bases spanning the gap. The CDR3 is made up of 16 amino acids. Germline assignment: CDR1 SGHVS and CDR2 FQNEAQ. The CDR3 nucleotides read TGTGCCAGCAGCTCCCCCACCGATATTAGCACAGATACGCAGTATTTT. The encoded protein is CASSSPTDISTDTQYF.

The J gene is TRBJ1-1, the V gene TRBV29-1; the D gene is possibly TRBD1 (6 bases). The CDR3 covers 13 residues. Germline V lookup: CDR1 SQVTM, CDR2 ANQGSEA. The V gene lost 6 bases and the J gene lost 0 bases, with 11 bases spanning the gap. DNA of the CDR3: TGCAGCGTCCTTACAGGGATGAACACTGAAGCTTTCTTT. Translation: CSVLTGMNTEAFF.

The rearrangement links TRBV5-5 to TRBJ1-1; D is perhaps TRBD1 (5 bases). V lost 0 bases and J lost 13, with 10 bases in between. The CDR3 has 11 amino acids. Germline V gene sequence: CDR1 SGHKS, CDR2 YYEKEE (reference sequence). CDR3 sequence reads: CASSLETEGFF. The CDR3, as DNA: TGTGCCAGCAGCTTGGAGACAGAGGGTTTCTTT.

This chain links TRBV28 with TRBJ2-1, with 7 positions matching TRBD2. V was clipped by 2 bases and J by 0 bases; unmatched bases: 1. CDR1 and CDR2 (germline): MDHEN, SYDVKM. The CDR3 loop spans 15 amino acids. The CDR3 nucleotides read TGTGCCAGCAGTTTAGCGGGAGTCTCCTACAATGAGCAGTTCTTC. Amino acids: CASSLAGVSYNEQFF.

The chain has TRBV6-6 and TRBJ2-5, with a weak D call TRBD2 (6 bases). This CDR3 contains 12 residues. The V gene lost 6 bases and the J gene lost 14 bases, with 19 bases spanning the gap. From germline, CDR1 is MNHNY and CDR2 SVGAGI (reference sequence). CDR3 sequence: CASSFSGTVAYF. DNA of the CDR3: TGTGCCAGCAGCTTTAGCGGAACCGTGGCCTACTTC.

The rearrangement links TRBV7-2 to TRBJ1-5; 8 positions agree with TRBD1. This CDR3 comprises 13 residues. The V segment lost 5 bases and the J segment 7 bases; nucleotides outside the gene matches: 4. Germline V gene data show CDR1 as SGHTA and CDR2 as FQGNSA. The CDR3 spells CASSVDRGQPQHF. The CDR3 DNA reads TGTGCCAGCAGCGTTGACAGGGGCCAGCCCCAGCATTTT.

The chain couples TRBV4-1 to TRBJ1-4, with D unresolved. Germline lookup yields CDR1 MGHRA and CDR2 YSYEKL. This CDR3 contains 15 residues. V lost 2 bases to trimming and J lost 1 base, with 8 bases between them. The CDR3 spells CASSQTHITNEKLFF. CDR3 sequence (DNA): TGCGCCAGCAGCCAAACCCACATAACTAATGAAAAACTGTTTTTT.

This chain connects TRBV2 to TRBJ1-2; maybe TRBD1 (6 bases). Germline-derived CDR1 and CDR2 are SNHLY and FYNNEI. The CDR3 consists of 15 residues. Trimming shortened V by 2 bases and J by 3 bases, and 13 bases separated the two germline ends. As DNA, the CDR3 is TGTGCCAGCAGTGAAAGGGGGGGATTGGACTATGGCTACACCTTC. Protein product: CASSERGGLDYGYTF.

A note on this clone: Germline is not matched at one junction end, which may reflect a read error. This chain connects TRBV18 to TRBJ2-2, with 12 nucleotides matching TRBD1. The CDR3 totals 14 residues. Germline V gene sequence: CDR1 KGHSH, CDR2 LQKENI. The CDR3: CASLGQGATEELFF. Here the CDR3 DNA reads TGTGCCAGCTTGGGACAGGGGGCAACCGAGGAGCTGTTTTTT.

V gene TRBV29-1 combines with J gene TRBJ2-7; D is perhaps TRBD1 (5 bases). The V end lost 4 bases, the J end lost 6 bases, and 13 bases lay between the germline ends. The CDR3 is 12 residues long. CDR1 and CDR2 from the germline V gene are SQVTM and ANQGSEA. The CDR3 here is CSVGDRRGEQYF. CDR3 nucleotide sequence: TGCAGCGTTGGCGACCGAAGGGGCGAGCAGTACTTC.

The rearrangement uses TRBV19 and TRBJ2-1; the match to TRBD2 covers 7 bases. Looked up from germline, CDR1 is LNHDA and CDR2 is SQIVND (reference sequence). The CDR3 runs 18 residues. Trimming took 10 bases from V and 4 from J; bases not matched to a gene: 22. The CDR3 region is CAIQANAAAGLRYNEQFF. In nucleotides, the CDR3 is TGTGCCATCCAAGCTAACGCTGCTGCGGGACTACGATACAATGAGCAGTTCTTC. The entire variable domain, with the rest obtained from reference TRBV19 and TRBJ2-1, is as follows: DGGITQSPKYLFRKEGQNVTLSCEQNLNHDAMYWYRQDPGQGLRLIYYSQIVNDFQKGDIAEGYSVSREKKESFPLTVTSAQKNPTAFYLCAIQANAAAGLRYNEQFFGPGTRLTVL.

The V and J genes are TRBV7-9 and TRBJ2-5; D is perhaps TRBD2 (5 bases). The CDR3 runs 15 residues. Germline lookup yields CDR1 SEHNR and CDR2 FQNEAQ (reference sequence). V gave up 5 bases and J gave up 2 bases, with 15 bases separating them. The CDR3 sequence: CASSPSWTGQETQYF. The CDR3 DNA is TGTGCCAGCAGCCCTAGCTGGACGGGGCAAGAGACCCAGTACTTC. Variable domain in full (rest from reference TRBV7-9 and TRBJ2-5): DTGVSQNPRHKITKRGQNVTFRCDPISEHNRLYWYRQTLGQGPEFLTYFQNEAQLEKSRLLSDRFSAERPKGSFSTLEIQRTEQGDSAMYLCASSPSWTGQETQYFGPGTRLLVL.

The gene calls are TRBV21-1 and TRBJ2-7. TRBV21-1 is described as a pseudogene. The CDR3 covers 15 residues. The DNA of the CDR3 is TGTGCCAGCAGCTGCGGGTCTTTGGGGGTCTACGAGCAGTACTTC. Protein: CASSCGSLGVYEQYF.

The CDR3: CAWSGRLAGGTDTQYF. The DNA of the CDR3 is TGTGCCTGGAGCGGGAGGCTAGCGGGAGGCACAGATACGCAGTATTTT. V usage is TRBV30 and J usage is TRBJ2-3; 10 positions match TRBD2. The CDR3 has 16 amino acids. V shed 3 bases, J shed 1 base, and the junction held 7 bases outside the gene matches. Germline CDR1 is GTSNPN and CDR2 is SVGIG (reference sequence).

As regards this clone: At one end the junction does not follow the germline gene, possibly because of a read error. In the same sample, other DNA sequences code for this CDR3. The CDR3 DNA follows: TGTGCCAACCGTATCGTGGAAACGAACACCGGAGAGCTGTTTTTT. Amino acids: CANRIVETNTGELFF. The chain carries TRBV7-9 and TRBJ2-2; D remains ambiguous. In germline, CDR1 is SEHNR, CDR2 FQNEAQ (reference sequence). The CDR3 loop spans 15 amino acids.

This clone has only a few counts. CDR3 protein: CASVAGDGNQPQHF. CDR3 nucleotide sequence: TGTGCCAGCGTCGCGGGGGATGGCAATCAGCCCCAGCATTTT. The V and J genes are TRBV18 and TRBJ1-5, with D possibly being TRBD1 (5 bases). V shed 8 bases and J shed 2 bases, with 13 bases lying between them. Per the germline V gene, CDR1 is KGHSH and CDR2 is LQKENI. This CDR3 is 14 amino acids long. Using reference TRBV18 and TRBJ1-5 for the parts outside the CDR3, the full variable domain is NAGVMQNPRHLVRRRGQEARLRCSPMKGHSHVYWYRQLPEEGLKFMVYLQKENIIDESGMPKERFSAEFPKEGPSILRIQQVVRGDSAAYFCASVAGDGNQPQHFGDGTRLSIL.